The 30 T cell receptor beta chains below come from one sample, sequenced in a study of blood T cell repertoires in COVID-19. Some clones are missing from TCRdb's copy, which holds only in-frame ones; the method was immunoSEQ multiplex PCR. Among about 36,000 clones listed, about 74% were seen once. The sequencing input was peripheral blood. These receptors originate from a man between 60 and 70 years old with active COVID-19.

The chain couples TRBV29-1 to TRBJ2-1, with 12 bases lining up with TRBD2. The CDR3 is 17 residues long. V shed 3 bases and J 0 bases; nucleotides not matched to a gene: 6. Germline assignment: CDR1 SQVTM and CDR2 ANQGSEA. The CDR3 protein is CSVEGTSGPSSYNEQFF. CDR3 nucleotides: TGCAGCGTTGAGGGGACTAGCGGGCCGAGCTCCTACAATGAGCAGTTCTTC.

Notes on this clone: The germline gene is not matched at one end of the junction; a read error may be the cause. The J gene is TRBJ2-2, the V gene TRBV7-7; weak D call: TRBD1 (6 bases). The CDR3 sequence is 16 residues long. CDR1 is SSHAT and CDR2 is FNYEAQ in the germline V gene (reference sequence). The CDR3 region has the DNA TGTGCTAGCAGCTTAATCACAGGGCCTAAGGACGGGGAGCTGTTTTTT. It specifies CASSLITGPKDGELFF.

Concerning this clone itself: At one of its ends the junction is not consistent with the germline gene, which may arise from a read error. This sequence joins TRBV27 and TRBJ1-2, with TRBD1 matching 8 bases. The CDR3 sequence is 13 residues long. CDR1 and CDR2 (germline): MNHEY, SMNVEV (reference sequence). CDR3 protein: CASSFLGTGEILF. In nucleotides, the CDR3 is TGTGCCAGCAGTTTTCTTGGGACAGGCGAGATCCTCTTC.

The chain recombines TRBV20-1 with TRBJ2-7; D not resolved. The V end lost 0 bases, the J end lost 11 bases, and 11 bases lay between the germline ends. There are 11 residues in the CDR3. Germline V gives CDR1 DFQATT, CDR2 SNEGSKA (reference sequence). The CDR3 nucleotides read TGCAGTGCTAGAGATGGAGCTTTGGAGTACTTC. Its protein product is CSARDGALEYF.

This chain connects TRBV9 to TRBJ2-3, with D maybe TRBD2 (7 bases). From germline, CDR1 is SGDLS and CDR2 YYNGEE. Trimming stripped 1 base from V and 2 bases from J, with 17 bases between. The CDR3 has 17 residues. CDR3 nucleotides: TGTGCCAGCAGCGTAACCTGGGGGGGGCCAGCCACAGATACGCAGTATTTT. Amino acid sequence: CASSVTWGGPATDTQYF.

This clone was seen more than once but under ten times. This sequence joins TRBV19 and TRBJ1-5, with TRBD1 matching over 9 bases. V lost 5 bases to trimming and J lost 6 bases; unmatched junction nucleotides: 11. Germline V gene data show CDR1 as LNHDA and CDR2 as SQIVND (reference sequence). The CDR3 runs to 16 residues. The CDR3 region has the DNA TGTGCCAGTAGTCCGTTGCGGACAGGGGTGGGTCAGCCCCAGCATTTT. Its translation is CASSPLRTGVGQPQHF.

This chain connects TRBV30 to TRBJ1-5; D uncertain. V was shortened by 4 bases and J by 2 bases, with 9 bases between the two germline ends. Looked up from germline, CDR1 is GTSNPN and CDR2 is SVGIG (reference sequence). The CDR3 has 13 amino acids. The CDR3 spells CAWKGAGNQPQHF. CDR3 nucleotide sequence: TGTGCCTGGAAGGGAGCGGGCAATCAGCCCCAGCATTTT.

This clone was detected once. The chain recombines TRBV28 with TRBJ1-3, with D tentatively TRBD1 (5 bases). This CDR3 is 16 amino acids long. Germline V CDR1 and CDR2: MDHEN, SYDVKM. Trimming pared 4 bases from V and 0 bases from J, leaving 13 bases between. CDR3 region: CASSSDTLGSGNTIYF. The CDR3 DNA follows: TGTGCCAGCAGTTCGGACACCCTCGGCTCTGGAAACACCATATATTTT.

This chain links TRBV19 with TRBJ2-1; TRBD2 matches at 9 bases. Germline loops: CDR1 LNHDA, CDR2 SQIVND (reference sequence). The V gene end was trimmed by 5 bases and the J gene end by 2 bases; junction bases not matched to a gene: 4. The length of the CDR3 is 15 residues. In DNA, the CDR3 is TGTGCCAGTAGTTCTAGCGGGGCAGCCTACAATGAGCAGTTCTTC. Its protein is CASSSSGAAYNEQFF.

V is TRBV7-9 and J is TRBJ2-5; 11 bases map to TRBD1. The CDR3 spans 15 residues. Trimming removed 6 bases from V and 4 bases from J; junction bases left unmatched: 7. Looked up from germline, CDR1 is SEHNR and CDR2 is FQNEAQ (reference sequence). CDR3 in DNA: TGTGCCAGCAGTCCATGGACAGGGGGCCTAGAGACCCAGTACTTC. It encodes CASSPWTGGLETQYF. The full variable domain, its missing parts supplied by reference TRBV7-9 and TRBJ2-5, is DTGVSQNPRHKITKRGQNVTFRCDPISEHNRLYWYRQTLGQGPEFLTYFQNEAQLEKSRLLSDRFSAERPKGSFSTLEIQRTEQGDSAMYLCASSPWTGGLETQYFGPGTRLLVL.

This clone came up once. This chain connects TRBV7-2 to TRBJ2-3; 11 positions agree with TRBD1. This CDR3 region has 15 residues. Trimming cost V 5 bases and J 4 bases; bases outside gene matches: 5. Germline CDR1 is SGHTA and CDR2 is FQGNSA. CDR3 loop: CASSPGQGAADTQYF. In DNA, the CDR3 is TGTGCCAGCAGCCCCGGACAGGGGGCTGCAGATACGCAGTATTTT. The full variable domain, completed using reference TRBV7-2 and TRBJ2-3, is GAGVSQSPSNKVTEKGKDVELRCDPISGHTALYWYRQSLGQGLEFLIYFQGNSAPDKSGLPSDRFSAERTGGSVSTLTIQRTQQEDSAVYLCASSPGQGAADTQYFGPGTRLTVL.

This clone has only one observation. V usage is TRBV11-2 and J usage is TRBJ1-1, with D unresolved. The CDR3 covers 13 residues. Germline lookup yields CDR1 SGHAT and CDR2 FQNNGV. Trimming shortened V by 1 base and J by 2 bases, and 5 bases separated the two germline ends. The CDR3, as DNA: TGTGCCAGCAGCTTAGTAGAAAACACTGAAGCTTTCTTT. It translates to CASSLVENTEAFF.

CDR3 DNA sequence: TGTGCCAGCAGTTTGCGTCAGGTGAACACTGAAGCTTTCTTT. Translated, it gives CASSLRQVNTEAFF. The chain joins TRBV27 to TRBJ1-1, with unresolved D. Germline loops: CDR1 MNHEY, CDR2 SMNVEV (reference sequence). CDR3 length: 14 residues. Trimming shortened V by 3 bases and J by 0 bases, and 8 bases separated the two germline ends.

The chain couples TRBV6-5 to TRBJ1-2; 8 bases align to TRBD1. J lost 8 bases, V lost 6 bases, and 5 bases had no gene match. CDR1 and CDR2 (germline): MNHEY, SVGAGI. This CDR3 has 12 amino acids. The CDR3: CASRGTGGGYTF. The CDR3 DNA sequence: TGTGCCAGCAGAGGGACAGGCGGCGGCTACACCTTC.

This clone was seen just once. The rearrangement joins TRBV3-1 (or the pseudogene TRBV3-2) to TRBJ2-5; TRBD1 is a possible D gene (6 bases). V lost 1 base to trimming and J lost 5 bases, with 8 bases between them. This CDR3 comprises 13 residues. The germline V gene encodes CDR1 LGHDT and CDR2 YNNKEL (reference sequence). The CDR3 DNA reads TGTGCCAGCAGCCAAGGGGGGCCGGAGACCCAGTACTTC. Amino acids: CASSQGGPETQYF.

The chain joins TRBV18 to TRBJ2-1, with a weak D call TRBD1 (6 bases). Germline CDR1 is KGHSH and CDR2 is LQKENI. The V end lost 3 bases, the J end lost 6 bases, and 15 bases lay between the germline ends. The length of the CDR3 is 15 residues. In DNA, the CDR3 is TGTGCCAGCTCACCCCTTTCAGGACAGCGCAATGAGCAGTTCTTC. It yields the protein CASSPLSGQRNEQFF. The full variable domain, in which reference TRBV18 and TRBJ2-1 provide the parts outside the CDR3, is NAGVMQNPRHLVRRRGQEARLRCSPMKGHSHVYWYRQLPEEGLKFMVYLQKENIIDESGMPKERFSAEFPKEGPSILRIQQVVRGDSAAYFCASSPLSGQRNEQFFGPGTRLTVL.

This sequence joins TRBV6-5 and TRBJ1-3, with D unresolved. The CDR3 has 15 residues. Trimming shortened V by 5 bases and J by 0 bases, and 11 bases separated the two germline ends. Germline assignment: CDR1 MNHEY and CDR2 SVGAGI. CDR3 protein: CASSPFYHSGNTIYF. The CDR3 bases are TGTGCCAGCAGTCCTTTCTACCACTCTGGAAACACCATATATTTT.

The chain uses TRBV28 and TRBJ2-7; the match to TRBD1 covers 10 bases. The CDR3 spans 14 residues. J lost 7 bases, V lost 6 bases, and 9 bases had no gene match. Germline V CDR1 and CDR2: MDHEN, SYDVKM. CDR3 protein: CASRPGQGFGEQYF. DNA for the CDR3: TGTGCCAGCAGGCCGGGACAGGGGTTTGGGGAGCAGTACTTC.

The J gene is TRBJ2-1, the V gene TRBV27; D may be TRBD2 (5 bases). The CDR3 totals 15 residues. CDR1 and CDR2 from the germline V gene are MNHEY and SMNVEV (reference sequence). V shed 1 base and J shed 4 bases, with 11 bases lying between them. CDR3 loop: CASSLWAGGYNEQFF. CDR3 DNA: TGTGCCAGCAGTTTATGGGCGGGTGGTTACAATGAGCAGTTCTTC.

V and J are TRBV28 and TRBJ1-2, with D hard to call. The CDR3 length is 11 residues. With 8 bases removed from V and 4 bases from J, the gap between germline ends came to 8 bases. CDR1 MDHEN and CDR2 SYDVKM come from the germline V gene. The CDR3 coding sequence is TGTGCCAGCGGGTCGGGCTATGGCTACACCTTC. It specifies CASGSGYGYTF.

The chain joins TRBV5-8 to TRBJ1-6; 10 bases line up with TRBD1. Germline CDR1 and CDR2: SGHTS and YDEGEE. This CDR3 is 15 amino acids long. The V and J ends lost 4 bases and 10 bases, in that order; junction bases with no gene match: 8. CDR3 DNA sequence: TGTGCCAGCAGCAAGGGGACAGGGGAAAGCTCACCCCTCCACTTT. Amino acids: CASSKGTGESSPLHF.

V gene TRBV28 combines with J gene TRBJ2-1, with 10 bases aligning to TRBD2. The J segment lost 2 bases and the V segment lost 6 bases, leaving 4 bases of the junction unmatched. Germline V gene lookup returns CDR1 MDHEN and CDR2 SYDVKM. The CDR3 loop spans 15 amino acids. CDR3 sequence reads: CASSAGTSAYNEQFF. Written as DNA, the CDR3 is TGTGCCAGCAGCGCCGGGACTAGCGCCTACAATGAGCAGTTCTTC. Together with reference TRBV28 and TRBJ2-1, the CDR3 gives the full variable domain: DVKVTQSSRYLVKRTGEKVFLECVQDMDHENMFWYRQDPGLGLRLIYFSYDVKMKEKGDIPEGYSVSREKKERFSLILESASTNQTSMYLCASSAGTSAYNEQFFGPGTRLTVL.

This chain uses TRBV7-3 with TRBJ2-5; 12 bases align to TRBD2. V was pared by 5 bases and J by 1 base, with 2 bases of the junction left unmatched. Germline V CDR1 and CDR2: SGHTA, FQGTGA. The CDR3 runs to 15 residues. The CDR3 protein is CASSQLAGGQETQYF. CDR3 in DNA: TGTGCCAGCAGCCAACTAGCGGGAGGCCAAGAGACCCAGTACTTC.

This CDR3 is CASSSTPATNEKLFF. Here the CDR3 DNA reads TGTGCCAGCAGCTCGACACCCGCAACTAATGAAAAACTGTTTTTT. The rearrangement joins TRBV11-2 to TRBJ1-4; D remains ambiguous. The CDR3 is made up of 15 amino acids. CDR1 SGHAT and CDR2 FQNNGV come from the germline V gene. Trimming cost V 4 bases and J 0 bases, with 9 bases left between them.

This clone occurred a few times. The chain joins TRBV6-2 or TRBV6-3 to TRBJ2-7, with D perhaps matching TRBD1 (5 bases). The CDR3 runs 15 residues. V dropped 6 bases and J dropped 4 bases, with 19 bases sitting between them. Germline V CDR1 and CDR2: MNHEY, SVGEGT. Here the CDR3 reads CASSLHDSPGYEQYF. In DNA form, the CDR3 reads TGTGCCAGCAGCTTACACGACAGCCCCGGGTACGAGCAGTACTTC.

This chain connects TRBV7-9 to TRBJ1-1, with D uncertain. The germline CDR1 and CDR2 sequences are SEHNR and FQNEAQ (reference sequence). Trimming pared 11 bases from V and 4 bases from J, leaving 8 bases between. The CDR3 has 10 residues. The CDR3 DNA sequence: TGTGCCGCGGGGTCCACTGAAGCTTTCTTT. Encoded protein: CAAGSTEAFF.

The chain combines TRBV5-5 with TRBJ2-2; 7 bases align to TRBD2. The J segment lost 5 bases and the V segment lost 1 base, leaving 8 bases of the junction unmatched. The CDR3 covers 16 residues. Germline V gene sequence: CDR1 SGHKS, CDR2 YYEKEE (reference sequence). Here the CDR3 reads CASSLPSGRGTGELFF. Written as DNA, the CDR3 is TGTGCCAGCAGCTTGCCTAGCGGCCGGGGTACCGGGGAGCTGTTTTTT.

This clone was observed a single time. The CDR3 DNA sequence: TGTGCCAGCAGTTCAGACGGGAGCAGCAATCAGCCCCAGCATTTT. Its translation: CASSSDGSSNQPQHF. This chain joins TRBV5-4 and TRBJ1-5; D uncertain. Per the germline V gene, CDR1 is SGHNT and CDR2 is YYREEE (reference sequence). CDR3 length equals 15 residues. The ends were cut back, 5 bases at V and 1 base at J, with 13 bases in the middle.

The rearrangement uses TRBV9 and TRBJ2-1, with 15 positions matching TRBD2. Germline V gene lookup returns CDR1 SGDLS and CDR2 YYNGEE. This CDR3 contains 15 residues. The J segment lost 10 bases and the V segment lost 4 bases, leaving 6 bases of the junction unmatched. The CDR3 DNA reads as TGTGCCAGCAGCTGGACTAGCGGGGGGGCCAGGGAGCAGTTCTTC. Translating it yields CASSWTSGGAREQFF.

This chain connects TRBV4-1 to TRBJ2-3; TRBD2 matches at 14 bases. After removal of 2 bases from V and 3 bases from J, the junction contained 4 bases not matched to a gene. Germline V gene lookup returns CDR1 MGHRA and CDR2 YSYEKL. This CDR3 contains 17 residues. Here the CDR3 reads CASSQPRLAGGTDTQYF. The CDR3 DNA follows: TGCGCCAGCAGCCAACCCCGACTAGCGGGGGGGACAGATACGCAGTATTTT.